The entry that follows covers one T cell receptor (beta chain) sequence. CDR1 is SGHVS and CDR2 is FQNEAQ in the germline V gene. The V end was cut by 5 bases, the J end by 2 bases, with 20 bases between. CDR3 length: 17 residues. This sample was taken from a study of CD8+ T cells in alopecia areata. Reverse transcribed after extraction, RNA yielded cDNA as the sequencing template. Sequencing was performed with immunoSEQ multiplex PCR; in TCRdb, only in-frame clones are kept and a portion is missing. This table holds some 170,000 clones, less than 80% found once. This receptor was taken from a human donor with alopecia areata. The sample here was CD8+ T cells sorted from blood, taken at week 0. The chain recombines TRBV7-8 with TRBJ2-3; no firm D call. The CDR3 sequence is CASSPSSTGLITDTQYF. The CDR3 DNA sequence: TGTGCCAGCAGCCCTTCCTCAACGGGCCTTATCACAGATACGCAGTATTTT.